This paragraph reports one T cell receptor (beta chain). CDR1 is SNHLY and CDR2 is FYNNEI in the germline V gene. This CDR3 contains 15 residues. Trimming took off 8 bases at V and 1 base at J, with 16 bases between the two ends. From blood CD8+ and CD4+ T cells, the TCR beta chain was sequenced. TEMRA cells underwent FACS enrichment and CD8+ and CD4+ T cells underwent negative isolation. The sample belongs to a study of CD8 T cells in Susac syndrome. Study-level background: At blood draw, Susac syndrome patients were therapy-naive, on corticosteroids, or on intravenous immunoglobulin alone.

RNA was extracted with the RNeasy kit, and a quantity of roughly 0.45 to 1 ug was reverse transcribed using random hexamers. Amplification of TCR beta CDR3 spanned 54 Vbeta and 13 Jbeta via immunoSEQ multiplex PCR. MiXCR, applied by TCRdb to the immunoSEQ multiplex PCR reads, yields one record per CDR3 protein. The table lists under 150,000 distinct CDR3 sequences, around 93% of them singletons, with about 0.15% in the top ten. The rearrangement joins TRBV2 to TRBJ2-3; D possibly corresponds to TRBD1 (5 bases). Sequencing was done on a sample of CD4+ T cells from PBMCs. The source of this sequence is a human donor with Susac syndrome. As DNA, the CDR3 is TGTGCCAGCGGGGCCCAACAGGTTCGCACAGATACGCAGTATTTT. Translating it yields CASGAQQVRTDTQYF.